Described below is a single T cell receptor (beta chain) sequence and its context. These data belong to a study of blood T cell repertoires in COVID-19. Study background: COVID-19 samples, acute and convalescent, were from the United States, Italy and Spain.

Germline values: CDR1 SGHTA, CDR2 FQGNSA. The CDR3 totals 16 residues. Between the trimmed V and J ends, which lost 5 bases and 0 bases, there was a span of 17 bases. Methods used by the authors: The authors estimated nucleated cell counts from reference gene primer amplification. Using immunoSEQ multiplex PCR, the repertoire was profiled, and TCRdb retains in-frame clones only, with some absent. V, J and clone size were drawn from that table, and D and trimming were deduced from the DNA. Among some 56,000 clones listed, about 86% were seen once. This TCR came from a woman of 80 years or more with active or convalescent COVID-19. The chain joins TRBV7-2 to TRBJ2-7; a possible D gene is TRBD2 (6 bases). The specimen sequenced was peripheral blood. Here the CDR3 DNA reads TGTGCCAGCAGCCCTAGAGGGACTTGGAGCTCCTACGAGCAGTACTTC. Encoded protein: CASSPRGTWSSYEQYF.